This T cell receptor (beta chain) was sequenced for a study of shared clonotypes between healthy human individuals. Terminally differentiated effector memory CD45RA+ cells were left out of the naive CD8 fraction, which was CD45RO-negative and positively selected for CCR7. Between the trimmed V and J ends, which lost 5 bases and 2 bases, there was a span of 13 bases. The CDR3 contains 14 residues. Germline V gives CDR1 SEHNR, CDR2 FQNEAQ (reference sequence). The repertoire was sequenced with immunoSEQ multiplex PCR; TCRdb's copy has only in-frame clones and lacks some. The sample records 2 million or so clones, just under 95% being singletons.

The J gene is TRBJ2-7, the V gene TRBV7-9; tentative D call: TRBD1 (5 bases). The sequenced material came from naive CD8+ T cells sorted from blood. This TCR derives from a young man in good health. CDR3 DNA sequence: TGTGCCAGCAGCCCCCCGACAGAGACCTACGAGCAGTACTTC. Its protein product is CASSPPTETYEQYF.